The 22 T cell receptor beta chains given below trace back to one sample, sequenced in a study of blood T cell repertoires in COVID-19. Some clones are missing from TCRdb's copy, which holds only in-frame ones; the method was immunoSEQ multiplex PCR. The sample has 35,000 to 45,000 clones, over 65% seen once. The sequenced sample consisted of peripheral blood. Receptor source: an elderly man with acute or convalescent COVID-19.

The chain combines TRBV6-5 with TRBJ2-2; possibly TRBD2 for D (6 bases). CDR1 MNHEY and CDR2 SVGAGI come from the germline V gene. CDR3 length: 15 residues. Trimming cost V 10 bases and J 5 bases, with 20 bases left between them. CDR3 loop: CATCGLAPGTGELFF. In DNA form, the CDR3 reads TGTGCCACGTGTGGGCTAGCGCCAGGGACCGGGGAGCTGTTTTTT.

The J gene is TRBJ1-2, the V gene TRBV6-1, with 9 bases aligning to TRBD1. The length of the CDR3 is 15 residues. From germline, CDR1 is MNHNS and CDR2 SASEGT. V was pared by 2 bases and J by 3 bases, with 4 bases of the junction left unmatched. In nucleotides, the CDR3 is TGTGCCAGCAGTGAAACAGGGGGCGCGTACTATGGCTACACCTTC. Protein: CASSETGGAYYGYTF.

The chain couples TRBV9 to TRBJ2-3; D is possibly TRBD2 (5 bases). Per the germline V gene, CDR1 is SGDLS and CDR2 is YYNGEE. Deletions cut 2 bases from V and 4 bases from J, with 14 bases between. The CDR3 covers 15 residues. CDR3 nucleotides: TGTGCCAGCAGCGTCAGCCGGGGAGTACCAGATACGCAGTATTTT. Amino acid sequence: CASSVSRGVPDTQYF. The whole variable domain, filled in from reference TRBV9 and TRBJ2-3, reads DSGVTQTPKHLITATGQRVTLRCSPRSGDLSVYWYQQSLDQGLQFLIQYYNGEERAKGNILERFSAQQFPDLHSELNLSSLELGDSALYFCASSVSRGVPDTQYFGPGTRLTVL.

This chain uses TRBV28 with TRBJ2-1; D might be TRBD1 (6 bases). Germline loops: CDR1 MDHEN, CDR2 SYDVKM. Trimming took 8 bases from V and 8 from J, leaving 19 bases between them. The CDR3 covers 14 residues. CDR3 nucleotide sequence: TGTGCCAGCTCGAAACCCGCAGGGGCGCATGAGCAGTTCTTC. Translated: CASSKPAGAHEQFF. Combining the CDR3 with reference TRBV28 and TRBJ2-1 gives the whole variable domain DVKVTQSSRYLVKRTGEKVFLECVQDMDHENMFWYRQDPGLGLRLIYFSYDVKMKEKGDIPEGYSVSREKKERFSLILESASTNQTSMYLCASSKPAGAHEQFFGPGTRLTVL.

Concerning this clone: The junction and the germline gene differ at one end; a read error may be behind it. The genes are TRBV6-6 and TRBJ1-1; no reliable D call. The CDR3 sequence is 13 residues long. CDR1 MNHNY and CDR2 SVGAGI come from the germline V gene (reference sequence). This CDR3 reads CASSYLHTTTSDF. The CDR3 nucleotides read TGTGCCAGCAGTTATCTGCACACTACTACTTCCGACTTT.

The J gene is TRBJ1-4, the V gene TRBV28, with TRBD1 as a possible D gene (6 bases). In germline, CDR1 is MDHEN, CDR2 SYDVKM. V was pared by 6 bases and J by 13 bases, with 15 bases between. The CDR3 length is 12 residues. CDR3 region: CASRRQEGGLFF. CDR3 in DNA: TGTGCCAGCAGGAGACAGGAAGGGGGACTGTTTTTT.

The chain employs TRBV5-1 and TRBJ1-4, with a weak D call TRBD1 (6 bases). The germline CDR1 and CDR2 sequences are SGHRS and YFSETQ. The CDR3 runs 15 residues. Deletions cut 4 bases from V and 4 bases from J, with 14 bases between. The CDR3 is CASSRQGTDNEKLFF. As DNA, the CDR3 is TGCGCCAGCAGCAGGCAGGGGACGGATAATGAAAAACTGTTTTTT.

There are a few counts of this clone. This rearrangement joins TRBV19 to TRBJ2-1; possibly TRBD2 for D (6 bases). Trimming took 7 bases from V and 0 from J, leaving 16 bases between them. The V gene's germline CDR1 is LNHDA and CDR2 SQIVND (reference sequence). CDR3 length equals 16 residues. CDR3 in amino acids: CASTLRAGSSYNEQFF. CDR3 bases: TGTGCCAGTACCCTCAGGGCCGGGAGCTCCTACAATGAGCAGTTCTTC.

The chain joins TRBV10-1 to TRBJ2-3, with TRBD2 identical over 10 bases. This CDR3 comprises 14 residues. CDR1 and CDR2 (germline): WNHNN, SYGVQD (reference sequence). The ends lost 8 bases at V and 1 base at J; junction bases unmatched: 3. Here the CDR3 reads CASHSGRGTDTQYF. The CDR3, as DNA: TGCGCCAGCCACAGCGGGAGGGGCACAGATACGCAGTATTTT.

The chain recombines TRBV7-3 with TRBJ2-3; tentative D call: TRBD2 (6 bases). Germline lookup yields CDR1 SGHTA and CDR2 FQGTGA. This CDR3 spans 14 amino acids. V was trimmed by 0 bases and J by 3 bases, leaving 7 bases between them. The CDR3 protein is CASSLTGRTDTQYF. In DNA form, the CDR3 reads TGTGCCAGCAGCTTAACCGGGAGAACAGATACGCAGTATTTT.

The chain links TRBV27 to TRBJ2-3, with 12 bases fitting TRBD2. The V and J ends lost 5 bases and 8 bases, in that order; junction bases with no gene match: 17. The CDR3 has 18 residues. Germline CDR1 MNHEY, CDR2 SMNVEV (reference sequence). The CDR3 region is CASSGGKTSGSRTGTQYF. The CDR3 nucleotides are TGTGCCAGCAGTGGAGGAAAGACTAGCGGGAGCCGCACGGGTACGCAGTATTTT.

The genes are TRBV5-6 and TRBJ1-5; 8 bases line up with TRBD1. This CDR3 is built from 15 residues. The V gene's germline CDR1 is SGHDT and CDR2 YYEEEE. V lost 2 bases, J lost 1 base, and 2 bases stayed unmatched. Here the CDR3 DNA reads TGTGCCAGCAGCTTCAGGGGGCGAAGCAATCAGCCCCAGCATTTT. Translation: CASSFRGRSNQPQHF.

The V call is TRBV24-1, the J call TRBJ2-5; TRBD2 aligns across 10 bases. The CDR3 extends over 15 amino acids. Germline-derived CDR1 and CDR2 are KGHDR and SFDVKD. Losses at the gene ends were 6 bases for V and 5 bases for J; bases not matched to a gene: 8. CDR3 sequence (DNA): TGTGCCACCAGTTCGGCTAGCGGGAGTTTTGAGACCCAGTACTTC. This codes for CATSSASGSFETQYF.

The V and J genes are TRBV5-1 and TRBJ2-5, with 9 positions matching TRBD1. Trimming removed 3 bases from V and 5 bases from J; junction bases left unmatched: 17. CDR1 and CDR2 from the germline V gene are SGHRS and YFSETQ. The CDR3 has 18 residues. In DNA, the CDR3 is TGCGCCAGCAGCTCCTCGCTGGACAGGGGAGGTAAAACGGAGACCCAGTACTTC. Protein: CASSSSLDRGGKTETQYF.

The chain's CDR3 is CASSQDKSAPTRGRGELFF. CDR3 nucleotides: TGCGCCAGCAGCCAAGATAAGAGCGCCCCTACGCGGGGGCGCGGGGAGCTGTTTTTT. The chain links TRBV4-1 to TRBJ2-2; a weak D match, TRBD2 (7 bases). Trimming took 0 bases from V and 7 from J, leaving 24 bases between them. This CDR3 contains 19 residues. The germline gives CDR1 MGHRA, CDR2 YSYEKL.

This chain joins TRBV21-1 and TRBJ2-4; the table assigns TRBD2, which was not confirmed against the DNA. TRBV21-1 is a pseudogene. The CDR3 length is 23 residues. The CDR3 region has the DNA TGTGCCAGCAGCAAGGATGACAGGAGTGGGACTAGCGGGAGAGAGGTAGCCAAAAACATTCAGTACTTC. It encodes CASSKDDRSGTSGREVAKNIQYF.

This chain connects TRBV28 to TRBJ1-3; 7 nucleotides agree with TRBD1. V shed 5 bases and J 5 bases; nucleotides not matched to a gene: 6. The length of the CDR3 is 14 residues. Germline CDR1 is MDHEN and CDR2 is SYDVKM. CDR3: CASSLPGQRNTIYF. As DNA, the CDR3 is TGTGCCAGCAGTCTTCCGGGACAGAGAAACACCATATATTTT.

V is TRBV5-1 and J is TRBJ2-7; 7 bases line up with TRBD2. The CDR3 contains 17 residues. CDR1 is SGHRS and CDR2 is YFSETQ in the germline V gene. V dropped 0 bases and J dropped 3; count of bases not matched to a gene: 12. The CDR3 DNA reads TGCGCCAGCAGCTTGGTCAGCCTAGCGGTTGGAGTCTACGAGCAGTACTTC. Protein: CASSLVSLAVGVYEQYF.

The J gene is TRBJ2-3, the V gene TRBV7-9; tentative D call: TRBD1 (5 bases). This CDR3 region has 15 residues. Trimming shortened V by 1 base and J by 2 bases, and 10 bases separated the two germline ends. CDR1 SEHNR and CDR2 FQNEAQ come from the germline V gene (reference sequence). The CDR3 reads CASSLVGVPTDTQYF. CDR3 sequence (DNA): TGTGCCAGCAGCTTAGTAGGGGTGCCCACAGATACGCAGTATTTT.

This clone was counted a single time. The J gene is TRBJ1-1, the V gene TRBV6-6; tentatively, D is TRBD1 (5 bases). Trimming removed 5 bases at V and 0 bases at J, with 13 bases between. The germline V gene encodes CDR1 MNHNY and CDR2 SVGAGI (reference sequence). The CDR3 loop spans 15 amino acids. The CDR3 nucleotides read TGTGCCAGCAGTACCCCCCGCAGGGTGAACACTGAAGCTTTCTTT. This encodes CASSTPRRVNTEAFF.

The V gene is TRBV21-1, the J gene TRBJ2-1; the table's TRBD2 call for D was not verified on the DNA. TRBV21-1 is labeled a pseudogene. CDR3 length: 15 amino acids. The CDR3 nucleotides read TGTGCCAGCACGAGAGCGGGAGAGGCCTACAATGAGCAGTTCTTC. Translating it yields CASTRAGEAYNEQFF.

The J gene is TRBJ1-2, the V gene TRBV10-3, with 7 bases fitting TRBD1. The CDR3 is made up of 13 amino acids. Trimming removed 2 bases from V and 6 bases from J; junction bases left unmatched: 3. Germline V gene sequence: CDR1 ENHRY, CDR2 SYGVKD. CDR3: CAISERQGDGYTF. CDR3 coding DNA: TGTGCCATCAGTGAGAGACAGGGAGATGGCTACACCTTC.